Here is one T cell receptor (beta chain) with its context. The data were obtained in a study of T cell changes during pregnancy in multiple sclerosis. This CDR3 comprises 13 residues. The V end was cut by 5 bases, the J end by 4 bases, with 11 bases between. Germline CDR1 is MNHEY and CDR2 is SVGAGI. Method: immunoSEQ multiplex PCR; TCRdb's copy keeps in-frame clones and lacks some. The sample carries 100,000 or so clones, more than 85% recorded once. This receptor was taken from a female donor with multiple sclerosis, enrolled in a pregnancy study. V usage is TRBV6-5 and J usage is TRBJ1-2; D may be TRBD1 (6 bases). The sample consisted of peripheral blood, taken in the second trimester of pregnancy. The CDR3 here is CASSGGQSYGYTF. Written as DNA, the CDR3 is TGTGCCAGCAGTGGGGGACAATCCTATGGCTACACCTTC.